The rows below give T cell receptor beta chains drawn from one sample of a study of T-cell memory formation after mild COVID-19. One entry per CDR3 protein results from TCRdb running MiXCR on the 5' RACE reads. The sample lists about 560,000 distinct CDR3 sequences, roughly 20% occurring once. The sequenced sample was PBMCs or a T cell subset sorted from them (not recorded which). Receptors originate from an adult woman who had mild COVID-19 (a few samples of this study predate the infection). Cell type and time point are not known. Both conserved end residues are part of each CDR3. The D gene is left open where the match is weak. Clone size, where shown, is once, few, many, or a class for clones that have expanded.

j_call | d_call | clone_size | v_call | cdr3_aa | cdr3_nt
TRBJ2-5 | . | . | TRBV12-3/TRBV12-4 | CASSLSLTETQYF | TGTGCCAGCAGTCTCTCCCTAACGGAGACCCAGTACTTC
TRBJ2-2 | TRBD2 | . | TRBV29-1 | CSVVASGYELNTGELFF | TGCAGCGTTGTTGCTAGCGGGTACGAATTAAACACCGGGGAGCTGTTTTTT
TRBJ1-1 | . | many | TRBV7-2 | CASSWGRNTEAFF | TGTGCCAGCAGCTGGGGACGGAACACTGAAGCTTTCTTT
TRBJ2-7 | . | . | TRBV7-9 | CASSLEQLRGSEQYF | TGTGCCAGCAGCTTAGAGCAGCTTCGGGGGAGCGAGCAGTACTTC
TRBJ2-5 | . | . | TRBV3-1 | CASSDTGQETQYF | TGTGCCAGCAGCGACACAGGGCAAGAGACCCAGTACTTC
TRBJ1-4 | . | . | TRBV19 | CASSQDGFNEKLFF | TGTGCCAGTAGTCAGGACGGTTTCAATGAAAAACTGTTTTTT
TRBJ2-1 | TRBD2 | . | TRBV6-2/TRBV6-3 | CASSPTSGHYNEQFF | TGTGCCAGCAGCCCGACTAGCGGCCATTACAATGAGCAGTTCTTC
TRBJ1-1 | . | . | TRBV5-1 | CASSTSRVGVHTEAFF | TGCGCCAGCAGCACCTCCAGGGTCGGGGTGCACACTGAAGCTTTCTTT
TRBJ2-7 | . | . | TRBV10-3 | CALYYYEQYF | TGTGCCCTCTATTACTACGAGCAGTACTTC
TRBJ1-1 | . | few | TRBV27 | CASSLWSTGHENTEAFF | TGTGCCAGCAGTTTATGGTCCACGGGACACGAAAACACTGAAGCTTTCTTT
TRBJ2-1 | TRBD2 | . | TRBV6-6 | CASSYGGGPNEQFF | TGTGCCAGCAGTTACGGGGGAGGGCCGAATGAGCAGTTCTTC
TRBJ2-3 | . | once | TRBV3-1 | CASSQDVREDTQYF | TGTGCCAGCAGCCAAGATGTTCGGGAGGATACGCAGTATTTT
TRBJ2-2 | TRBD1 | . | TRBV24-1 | CATNTGQGSPGELFF | TGTGCCACCAACACGGGACAGGGATCCCCCGGGGAGCTGTTTTTT
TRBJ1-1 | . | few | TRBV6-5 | CASSYSTWVNTEAFF | TGTGCCAGCAGTTACTCGACGTGGGTTAACACTGAAGCTTTCTTT
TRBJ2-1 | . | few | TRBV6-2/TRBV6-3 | CASKEPRVGQFF | TGTGCCAGCAAAGAGCCCCGGGTGGGGCAGTTCTTC
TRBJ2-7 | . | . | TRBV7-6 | CASSLGSTSYEQYF | TGTGCCAGCAGCTTAGGATCCACCTCCTACGAGCAGTACTTC
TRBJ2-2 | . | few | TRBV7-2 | CASSLQGRGVTGELFF | TGTGCCAGCAGCTTACAGGGTAGAGGGGTCACCGGGGAGCTGTTTTTT
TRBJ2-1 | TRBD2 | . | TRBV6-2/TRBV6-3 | CASSYTGLAGEVQFF | TGTGCCAGCAGTTACACGGGGCTAGCGGGAGAGGTGCAGTTCTTC
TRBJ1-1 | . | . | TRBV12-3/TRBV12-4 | CASRSGVGTEAFF | TGTGCCAGCAGATCCGGGGTCGGCACTGAAGCTTTCTTT
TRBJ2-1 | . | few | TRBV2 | CASSEEEGRSYNEQFF | TGTGCCAGCAGTGAAGAGGAGGGACGCTCCTACAATGAGCAGTTCTTC
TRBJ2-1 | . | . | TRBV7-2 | CASSLDGNYNEQFF | TGTGCCAGCAGCTTAGACGGGAACTACAATGAGCAGTTCTTC
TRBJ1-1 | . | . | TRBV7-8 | CASSSHLGQETEAFF | TGTGCCAGCAGCTCCCACTTAGGGCAGGAGACTGAAGCTTTCTTT
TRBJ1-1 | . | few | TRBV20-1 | CSALKGQNTEAFF | TGCAGTGCCTTAAAGGGGCAGAACACTGAAGCTTTCTTT
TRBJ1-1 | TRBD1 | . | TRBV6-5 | CASSPVQGADTEAFF | TGTGCCAGCAGCCCGGTACAGGGGGCGGATACTGAAGCTTTCTTT
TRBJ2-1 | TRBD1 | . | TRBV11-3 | CASSPGQGAGYNEQFF | TGTGCCAGCAGCCCCGGACAGGGGGCGGGTTACAATGAGCAGTTCTTC
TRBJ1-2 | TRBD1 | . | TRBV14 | CASSLRGQGTGYGYTF | TGTGCCAGCAGCCTCAGAGGACAGGGGACTGGCTATGGCTACACCTTC
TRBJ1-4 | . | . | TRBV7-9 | CASRPLGQPNEKLFF | TGTGCCAGCAGACCCCTTGGACAACCTAATGAAAAACTGTTTTTT
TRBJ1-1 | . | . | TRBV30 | CAWSVLGGVLNTEAFF | TGTGCCTGGAGTGTACTGGGAGGAGTATTGAACACTGAAGCTTTCTTT
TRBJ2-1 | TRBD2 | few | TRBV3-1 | CASSRDLAGGVNEQFF | TGTGCCAGCAGCCGAGACTTAGCGGGGGGTGTCAATGAGCAGTTCTTC
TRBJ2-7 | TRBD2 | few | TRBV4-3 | CASSHRLAREQYF | TGCGCCAGCAGCCACCGACTAGCAAGGGAGCAGTACTTC
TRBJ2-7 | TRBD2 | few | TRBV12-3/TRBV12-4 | CASSSGASGSLNEQYF | TGTGCCAGCAGTTCTGGGGCTAGCGGGAGCTTGAACGAGCAGTACTTC
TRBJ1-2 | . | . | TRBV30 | CAWSADPGQIYGYTF | TGTGCCTGGAGTGCAGATCCCGGACAGATCTATGGCTACACCTTC
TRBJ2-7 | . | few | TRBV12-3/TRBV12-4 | CASSLRTHSGPKYEQYF | TGTGCCAGCAGTTTGCGGACCCATTCGGGACCTAAATACGAGCAGTACTTC
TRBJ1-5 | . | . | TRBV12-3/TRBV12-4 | CASSLGLRSNQPQHF | TGTGCCAGCAGTTTGGGGCTTCGGAGCAATCAGCCCCAGCATTTT
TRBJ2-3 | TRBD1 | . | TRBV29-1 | CSVRPGTGSTDTQYF | TGCAGCGTCCGACCCGGGACAGGCTCCACAGATACGCAGTATTTT
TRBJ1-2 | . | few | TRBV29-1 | CSVEALLSAGFSNGYTF | TGCAGCGTTGAAGCTCTCTTATCCGCAGGGTTTTCTAATGGCTACACCTTC
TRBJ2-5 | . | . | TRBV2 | CASTGAVGQKETQYF | TGTGCCAGCACGGGGGCAGTGGGACAGAAAGAGACCCAGTACTTC
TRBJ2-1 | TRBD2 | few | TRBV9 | CASSVDGRGSYNEQFF | TGTGCCAGCAGCGTAGACGGGAGGGGGTCCTACAATGAGCAGTTCTTC
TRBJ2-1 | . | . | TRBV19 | CASSAGPRGGEGAYNEQFF | TGTGCCAGTAGTGCCGGTCCCCGAGGCGGGGAGGGGGCCTACAATGAGCAGTTCTTC
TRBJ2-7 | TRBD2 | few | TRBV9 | CASSIDVAGTYEQYF | TGTGCCAGCAGCATCGATGTAGCGGGGACCTACGAGCAGTACTTC
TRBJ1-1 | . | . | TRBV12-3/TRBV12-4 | CASGTPPNNEAFF | TGTGCCAGCGGTACACCGCCGAACAATGAAGCTTTCTTT
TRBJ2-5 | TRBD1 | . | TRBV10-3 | CAISPGTGGKETQYF | TGTGCCATCAGCCCCGGGACAGGGGGTAAAGAGACCCAGTACTTC
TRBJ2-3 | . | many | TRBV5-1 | CASGEGWTDTQYF | TGCGCCAGCGGAGAGGGGTGGACAGATACGCAGTATTTT
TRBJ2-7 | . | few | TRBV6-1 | CAYRGGETYEQYF | TGTGCTTACAGGGGCGGGGAGACCTACGAGCAGTACTTC
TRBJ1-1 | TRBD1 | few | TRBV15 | CATSRDQGDTEAFF | TGTGCCACCAGCAGAGATCAGGGGGACACTGAAGCTTTCTTT
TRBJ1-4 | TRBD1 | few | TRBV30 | CAWSGRTGGANEKLFF | TGTGCCTGGAGTGGGAGGACAGGCGGGGCGAATGAAAAACTGTTTTTT
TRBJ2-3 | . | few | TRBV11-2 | CASSPRTWGTDTQYF | TGTGCCAGCAGCCCTCGAACTTGGGGCACAGATACGCAGTATTTT
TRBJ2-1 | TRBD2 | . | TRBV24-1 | CATSDPGTSGNNEQFF | TGTGCCACCAGTGATCCCGGGACTAGCGGGAACAATGAGCAGTTCTTC
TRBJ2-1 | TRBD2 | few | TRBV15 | CATSEGLAGGPDNEQFF | TGTGCCACCAGCGAAGGACTAGCGGGAGGCCCCGACAATGAGCAGTTCTTC
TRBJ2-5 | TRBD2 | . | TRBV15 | CATSRDRDGGATTAQYF | TGTGCCACCAGCAGAGATCGGGACGGGGGGGCCACGACGGCCCAGTACTTC
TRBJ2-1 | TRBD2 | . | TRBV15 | CATSRVQRGPDNEQFF | TGTGCCACCAGCAGAGTCCAGCGGGGCCCTGACAATGAGCAGTTCTTC
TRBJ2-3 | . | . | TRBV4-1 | CASSRPTDTQYF | TGCGCCAGCAGCCGCCCCACAGATACGCAGTATTTT
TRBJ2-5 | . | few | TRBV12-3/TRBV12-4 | CASSRAWWQETQYF | TGTGCCAGCAGTCGGGCCTGGTGGCAAGAGACCCAGTACTTC
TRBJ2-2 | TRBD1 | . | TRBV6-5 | CASSYSGTGSTGELFF | TGTGCCAGCAGTTACTCCGGGACAGGGAGCACCGGGGAGCTGTTTTTT